The T cell receptor beta chain under discussion was sequenced for a study of blood T cell repertoires in COVID-19. Turning to the study itself: COVID-19 samples from acute and convalescent phases originated in the United States, Italy and Spain.

Patients of the Seattle cohort, enrolled during active infection, were followed longitudinally. Deletions cut 9 bases from V and 1 base from J, with 13 bases between. The V gene's germline CDR1 is LNHDA and CDR2 SQIVND (reference sequence). This CDR3 is built from 14 residues. Sequencing used immunoSEQ multiplex PCR; TCRdb keeps in-frame clones, though not all of them. The sample records approximately 170,000 clones, roughly nine tenths being singletons. The sequence was obtained from a woman aged 60-75 years with COVID-19, enrolled during active disease. The sequenced material came from peripheral blood. The gene calls are TRBV19 and TRBJ1-3, with D tentatively TRBD1 (5 bases). This chain's CDR3 is CASKQTGSGNTIYF. CDR3 nucleotide sequence: TGTGCCAGCAAACAAACAGGATCTGGAAACACCATATATTTT.